The rows below give T cell receptor beta chains drawn from one sample of a study of cytomegalovirus exposure and HLA in healthy donors. Produced via immunoSEQ multiplex PCR; TCRdb's table is partial and in-frame only. Recorded here are tens of thousands of clones; the top ten clones represent roughly 2.9%. Source material: PBMCs. These receptors were taken from a young woman in good health and CMV-seropositive. CDR3s include the opening cysteine and the closing phenylalanine or tryptophan. A D gene is named only where the DNA matches it firmly.

D gene	J gene	V gene	CDR3 protein	CDR3 DNA
.	TRBJ2-1	TRBV7-9	CASSSTDSNLRREQFF	TGTGCCAGCAGCTCGACGGACTCCAACCTAAGGCGTGAGCAGTTCTTC
TRBD2	TRBJ2-7	TRBV2	CASSESGTSGRGQYF	TGTGCCAGCAGTGAATCCGGGACTAGCGGCCGGGGGCAGTACTTC
TRBD2	TRBJ2-3	TRBV11-3	CASSLGLAGFTDTQYF	TGTGCCAGCAGCCTGGGACTAGCGGGGTTCACAGATACGCAGTATTTT
.	TRBJ1-2	TRBV6-1	CASSTLGTAGGYTF	TGTGCCAGCAGTACTCTCGGGACGGCGGGGGGCTACACCTTC
.	TRBJ1-1	TRBV29-1	CSVQDTLNTEAFF	TGCAGCGTTCAGGACACCCTGAACACTGAAGCTTTCTTT
TRBD1	TRBJ1-2	TRBV27	CASSVGTGVGYTF	TGTGCCAGCAGCGTCGGGACAGGGGTTGGCTACACCTTC
.	TRBJ2-3	TRBV11-1	CASSSTLGRGTDTQYF	TGTGCCAGCAGCTCCACACTAGGTCGGGGCACAGATACGCAGTATTTT
TRBD2	TRBJ2-3	TRBV6-6	CASRGAGGTDTQYF	TGTGCCAGCAGAGGAGCGGGAGGCACAGATACGCAGTATTTT
TRBD1	TRBJ2-1	TRBV19	CASSHRGGNEQFF	TGTGCCAGTAGCCACAGGGGTGGGAATGAGCAGTTCTTC
TRBD1	TRBJ2-7	TRBV28	CASRPTNRGPKQYF	TGTGCCAGCAGACCCACAAACAGGGGCCCCAAGCAGTACTTC
TRBD2	TRBJ2-5	TRBV15	CATSRPSGGLEEETQYF	TGTGCCACCAGCAGACCCTCGGGGGGGCTGGAAGAAGAGACCCAGTACTTC
.	TRBJ2-2	TRBV9	CASSVVRGGTTSNTGELFF	TGTGCCAGCAGCGTAGTGAGAGGGGGTACTACCTCGAACACCGGGGAGCTGTTTTTT
TRBD1	TRBJ1-3	TRBV7-2	CASSLAGTEGNTIYF	TGTGCCAGCAGCTTAGCCGGGACAGAGGGAAACACCATATATTTT
TRBD2	TRBJ2-1	TRBV2	CASSERGGGEQFF	TGTGCCAGCAGTGAACGGGGGGGCGGGGAGCAGTTCTTC
TRBD1	TRBJ2-3	TRBV25-1	CATTTTGAGTDTQYF	TGTGCCACCACAACTACAGGGGCGGGCACAGATACGCAGTATTTT
.	TRBJ2-2	TRBV5-6	CASSLEALSGELFF	TGTGCCAGCAGTCTGGAGGCTTTAAGCGGGGAGCTGTTTTTT
.	TRBJ2-6	TRBV4-2	CASSPGLISGANVLTF	TGTGCCAGCAGTCCCGGACTCATCTCTGGGGCCAACGTCCTGACTTTC
.	TRBJ1-2	TRBV13	CASSRAGFVGGYTF	TGTGCCAGCAGCAGGGCAGGGTTTGTAGGTGGCTACACCTTC